This T cell receptor (beta chain) was sequenced for a study of beta chain features in type 1 diabetes (dated 2018 in TCRdb). Some background on the complete study: Mean age, gender distribution, total cell number and subset yield did not differ between patients and healthy donors. The study compared the TCRB repertoires of sorted circulating CD4+ T cell subsets in recently diagnosed type 1 diabetes patients with those in matched healthy donors. Whereas all 30 or so donors provided naive and central memory subsets, regulatory and stem cell-like memory subsets were isolated from just 8 patients and roughly eight healthy donors. A total of approximately 100,000,000 sorted cells were examined across all samples, and the number of cells per subset was strongly correlated with RNA yield. On the study overall, not on this receptor specifically: Sequencing cDNA rather than genomic DNA could over-represent highly expressing activated cells, although activation and CD3 levels did not differ between groups. At VDJ recombination sites, patients with type 1 diabetes made fewer insertions and deleted more nucleotides, a pattern implying thymic rearrangement abnormalities. Naive, central memory and regulatory TCRB repertoires appeared to be more similar among patients than among healthy donors. Because small numbers of individuals were included in the HLA sub-analyses, any influence of HLA type on TCRB rearrangement was left unresolved. In all four CD4+ subsets, TCRB CDR3 length was moderately but significantly shorter in type 1 diabetes patients. Shorter templates might have been favored by PCR, but patient and control samples were amplified and corrected together, so both groups would have been affected equally by any skew.

The germline V gene gives CDR1 as SGHTA and CDR2 as FQGNSA. The trim is 1 base for V and 0 bases for J, with a gap of 8 bases between the germline ends. The cysteine opens and the phenylalanine closes a CDR3 of 15 amino acids. The kept DNA is CDR3 alone, 45 bases in frame from the first base. The entire isolated RNA was reverse transcribed using the High Capacity cDNA Reverse Transcription Kit, and thus expressed TCRB transcripts were sequenced. Naive, central memory and regulatory T cell samples underwent deep immunoSEQ sequencing, averaging about 3.57 million total reads per sample. Sorted cells were lysed in RLT buffer, and RNA was extracted using DNase-treated RNeasy Micro or Mini kits according to cell number. To prevent cross-contamination, each cell subset was processed individually, whereas patient and healthy donor samples were processed jointly. TCRB sequences were amplified from cDNA with the immunoSEQ multiplex PCR, producing 87-bp fragments spanning the CDR3 region. The amplicons were sequenced using the Illumina HiSeq platform. In the paper's pipeline: Synthetic template baselines were used to correct PCR bias computationally, reads within Hamming distance 2 were collapsed together, and singletons that could not be merged were discarded. Reads were aligned against IMGT so that V, D and J genes, CDR3 length and insertions or deletions at six rearrangement sites could be assigned. Within each subset, clonotype counts were normalized to sorted cell number, after which true diversity and Gini coefficients were computed with the tcR R package. Repertoire sharing was quantified using the overlap coefficient calculated on TCRB nucleotide sequences. As stored in TCRdb, this immuneACCESS dataset retains in-frame rearrangements with V and J assigned. A fraction of the clones does not appear; measured against another copy, unresolved V genes explain less than half of the discrepancy, and the remainder lacks a known reason. D and trimming come from the DNA, and the V and J calls and clone size come from that table. This sample is represented by about 15,000 clones; almost 70% of them were singletons. The ten most abundant clones make up 2% to 2.5% of the sample.

This clone appeared a few times. Its antigen has not been determined. No much larger clonotype is one base removed from it; base qualities were not supplied. Each donor gave one peripheral blood draw, roughly 110 mL on average, collected into heparinised tubes. A BD FACSAria II and a panel including CD45RO, CCR7, CD25, CD127, CD95 and CD27 were used to sort naive, central memory, regulatory and stem cell-like memory CD4+ T cells. A purity above 98% was achieved for all sorted populations. PBMCs were isolated right away by Lymphoprep density gradient centrifugation and were stained directly, without culture. So that batch effects would be minimized, each experiment stained and sorted samples in pairs, pairing one healthy donor with one patient.

The sequencing input was Tregs from blood. Sample cell subset or site, as interpreted from the label and publication: regulatory CD4+ T cells. The TCR comes from a man in his thirties or forties with type 1 diabetes. The chain is encoded by TRBV7-2 joined to TRBJ2-3, with TRBD2 as a weak D call on 6 bases. At the DNA level, the sequence is TGTGCCAGCAGCTTAGGCGGGGCCAGCACAGATACGCAGTATTTT. It is translated as CASSLGGASTDTQYF.